Below are 5 T cell receptor beta chains sequenced from a single sample in a study of cytomegalovirus exposure and HLA in healthy donors. The PCR employed 60 Vbeta primers together with 13 Jbeta primers. The repertoire was sequenced with immunoSEQ multiplex PCR; TCRdb's copy has only in-frame clones and lacks some. This table has about 180,000 clones, 76% appearing once. The material sequenced was PBMCs. The source of these receptors is a man aged 18 to 30 in good health and CMV-seronegative.

This clone came up a few times. The chain is built from TRBV9 and TRBJ2-3; 12 positions agree with TRBD2. Germline trimming cut 4 bases from V and 2 bases from J; bases unmatched to any gene: 11. The CDR3 has 18 residues. Germline-derived CDR1 and CDR2 are SGDLS and YYNGEE. In DNA, the CDR3 is TGTGCCAGCAGCTCCGGACTAGCGGGACGTTCCCCCACAGATACGCAGTATTTT. It is translated as CASSSGLAGRSPTDTQYF. The entire variable domain, with the rest obtained from reference TRBV9 and TRBJ2-3, is as follows: DSGVTQTPKHLITATGQRVTLRCSPRSGDLSVYWYQQSLDQGLQFLIQYYNGEERAKGNILERFSAQQFPDLHSELNLSSLELGDSALYFCASSSGLAGRSPTDTQYFGPGTRLTVL.

This clone came up a few times. V usage is TRBV7-3 and J usage is TRBJ2-7; TRBD2 matches 8 bases. The V gene end was trimmed by 5 bases and the J gene end by 0 bases; junction bases not matched to a gene: 6. This CDR3 spans 15 amino acids. The germline V gene encodes CDR1 SGHTA and CDR2 FQGTGA. Written as DNA, the CDR3 is TGTGCCAGCAGCCCCAGCGGGGGTGCCTCCTACGAGCAGTACTTC. This translates into CASSPSGGASYEQYF.

This chain connects TRBV9 to TRBJ2-1; TRBD2 aligns across 9 bases. This CDR3 region has 15 residues. CDR1 is SGDLS and CDR2 is YYNGEE in the germline V gene. The V and J ends lost 0 bases and 8 bases, in that order; junction bases with no gene match: 6. The CDR3 region is CASSVGAGGAHEQFF. Here the CDR3 DNA reads TGTGCCAGCAGCGTAGGTGCGGGAGGGGCCCATGAGCAGTTCTTC. Full variable domain (remainder filled in from reference TRBV9 and TRBJ2-1): DSGVTQTPKHLITATGQRVTLRCSPRSGDLSVYWYQQSLDQGLQFLIQYYNGEERAKGNILERFSAQQFPDLHSELNLSSLELGDSALYFCASSVGAGGAHEQFFGPGTRLTVL.

The chain recombines TRBV9 with TRBJ2-5; D is possibly TRBD2 (6 bases). The germline V gene encodes CDR1 SGDLS and CDR2 YYNGEE. Deletions cut 0 bases from V and 2 bases from J, with 14 bases between. The CDR3 contains 16 residues. The CDR3 DNA reads TGTGCCAGCAGCGTAGAGAGAGGACTATCACAAGAGACCCAGTACTTC. Translated: CASSVERGLSQETQYF. The entire variable domain, with the rest obtained from reference TRBV9 and TRBJ2-5, is as follows: DSGVTQTPKHLITATGQRVTLRCSPRSGDLSVYWYQQSLDQGLQFLIQYYNGEERAKGNILERFSAQQFPDLHSELNLSSLELGDSALYFCASSVERGLSQETQYFGPGTRLLVL.

This clone was observed once. The genes are TRBV4-1 and TRBJ2-3, with D perhaps TRBD2 (7 bases). The germline V and J ends were trimmed by 4 bases and 5 bases, with 16 bases remaining between them. The length of the CDR3 is 15 residues. From germline, CDR1 is MGHRA and CDR2 YSYEKL. CDR3 loop: CASSLGGGPGDTQYF. DNA for the CDR3: TGCGCCAGCAGCCTAGGGGGAGGGCCGGGAGATACGCAGTATTTT.